These 17 T cell receptor beta chains were sequenced from one sample in a study of T cells in Graves' hyperthyroidism and ophthalmopathy. Amplification of TCR beta CDR3 regions used RNA as the template. The HTBI primer set drove a first-round RT-PCR of the TCR CDR3. TCRdb processed the multiplex PCR reads anew with MiXCR; each CDR3 protein has one entry. This table holds about 350,000 distinct CDR3 sequences, around a sixth found once. Sequenced input: blood. All receptors come from a woman aged 40 to 50 with Graves' ophthalmopathy.

The table lists this clonotype with many counts. The chain links TRBV29-1 to TRBJ1-2, with 7 nucleotides matching TRBD1. V was clipped by 6 bases and J by 5 bases; unmatched bases: 6. CDR1 and CDR2 (germline): SQVTM, ANQGSEA. The CDR3 contains 12 residues. CDR3: CSVPGQRYGYTF. Here the CDR3 DNA reads TGCAGCGTGCCGGGACAGAGATATGGCTACACCTTC.

Many counts were recorded for this clonotype. CDR3 loop: CASSQAQRSSYEQYF. Here the CDR3 DNA reads TGTGCCAGCAGCCAAGCACAGCGGAGCTCCTACGAGCAGTACTTC. The V and J genes are TRBV3-1 and TRBJ2-7; D might be TRBD2 (5 bases). The germline gives CDR1 LGHDT, CDR2 YNNKEL (reference sequence). The V end lost 1 base, the J end lost 0 bases, and 10 bases lay between the germline ends. The CDR3 runs 15 residues.

The chain carries TRBV20-1 and TRBJ1-2; 7 bases are a match to TRBD1. Germline V gene data show CDR1 as DFQATT and CDR2 as SNEGSKA (reference sequence). There are 17 residues in the CDR3. The V and J ends lost 4 bases and 6 bases, in that order; junction bases with no gene match: 20. CDR3 region: CSATRVLDPTGKDGYTF. Here the CDR3 DNA reads TGCAGTGCTACGAGAGTCCTCGACCCGACAGGGAAAGATGGCTACACCTTC.

This clonotype was recorded many times. The chain links TRBV10-2 to TRBJ1-1; weak D call: TRBD1 (5 bases). The V end lost 3 bases, the J end lost 2 bases, and 7 bases lay between the germline ends. CDR3 size: 13 residues. Germline V gene sequence: CDR1 WSHSY, CDR2 SAAADI. The CDR3 coding sequence is TGCGCCAGCAGTGAATGGGACAACACTGAAGCTTTCTTT. It encodes CASSEWDNTEAFF.

This clonotype occurred many times. The chain employs TRBV28 and TRBJ2-7; D unclear. Trimming removed 4 bases at V and 2 bases at J, with 12 bases between. CDR1 and CDR2 from the germline V gene are MDHEN and SYDVKM. The CDR3 is 14 amino acids. The CDR3 DNA reads TGTGCCAGCAGTTCGTTTATGTGGGCCTACGAGCAGTACTTC. Protein product: CASSSFMWAYEQYF.

This clonotype was counted ten times or more. The chain combines TRBV12-5 with TRBJ1-5; the D is unclear. Germline assignment: CDR1 LGHNT and CDR2 FRNRAP. With 1 base removed from V and 6 bases from J, the gap between germline ends came to 4 bases. CDR3 length equals 12 residues. The CDR3 coding sequence is TGTGCTAGTGGTTTGGGACCTCAGCCCCAGCATTTT. Protein sequence: CASGLGPQPQHF.

The table lists this clonotype with many counts. The chain combines TRBV2 with TRBJ1-1, with D unclear. The CDR3 loop spans 12 amino acids. Germline assignment: CDR1 SNHLY and CDR2 FYNNEI. V was cut by 6 bases and J by 3 bases, with 8 bases left in between. Here the CDR3 DNA reads TGTGCCAGCAGCGGGAGGTACACTGAAGCTTTCTTT. It translates to CASSGRYTEAFF. The full variable domain, with the rest looked up from reference TRBV2 and TRBJ1-1, is EPEVTQTPSHQVTQMGQEVILRCVPISNHLYFYWYRQILGQKVEFLVSFYNNEISEKSEIFDDQFSVERPDGSNFTLKIRSTKLEDSAMYFCASSGRYTEAFFGQGTRLTVV.

This clonotype has a count of ten or more. It may be a read error: a sequence one base away is much more abundant. The chain is built from TRBV12-3 or TRBV12-4 and TRBJ1-5; D not certain. This CDR3 is built from 13 residues. The CDR3, as DNA: TGTGCCAGCAGTCTTTTGGGCAATCAGCCCCTGCATTTT. Its translation is CASSLLGNQPLHF.

This clonotype was seen ten or more times. This chain uses TRBV11-2 with TRBJ1-3; the D is unclear. Trimming stripped 1 base from V and 3 bases from J, with 10 bases between. Germline V lookup: CDR1 SGHAT, CDR2 FQNNGV. The CDR3 contains 15 residues. This chain's CDR3 is CASSLVAGRGNTIYF. The CDR3 DNA follows: TGTGCCAGCAGCTTAGTGGCAGGACGTGGAAACACCATATATTTT.

The chain is built from TRBV6-1 and TRBJ1-2, with D hard to call. This CDR3 has 13 residues. V was trimmed by 7 bases and J by 2 bases, leaving 11 bases between them. Germline V gives CDR1 MNHNS, CDR2 SASEGT. CDR3 protein: CASTEAGNYGYTF. CDR3 nucleotide sequence: TGTGCCAGCACCGAGGCGGGGAACTATGGCTACACCTTC.

This clonotype was detected ten times or more. The V gene is TRBV19, the J gene TRBJ2-5; D perhaps matches TRBD2 (7 bases). Germline-derived CDR1 and CDR2 are LNHDA and SQIVND (reference sequence). This CDR3 has 15 residues. The V end lost 6 bases, the J end lost 5 bases, and 19 bases lay between the germline ends. The CDR3 coding sequence is TGTGCCAGTAGCAAATCATGGGGGGGCGAGGAGACCCAGTACTTC. Protein sequence: CASSKSWGGEETQYF. The full variable domain, rest sourced from reference TRBV19 and TRBJ2-5, is DGGITQSPKYLFRKEGQNVTLSCEQNLNHDAMYWYRQDPGQGLRLIYYSQIVNDFQKGDIAEGYSVSREKKESFPLTVTSAQKNPTAFYLCASSKSWGGEETQYFGPGTRLLVL.

This chain uses TRBV7-2 with TRBJ1-2; D gene ambiguous. Germline lookup yields CDR1 SGHTA and CDR2 FQGNSA. The CDR3 runs to 13 residues. The V and J ends lost 1 base and 4 bases respectively, with 7 bases between them. The CDR3 spells CASSLGSRYGYTF. The DNA for the CDR3 is TGTGCCAGCAGCTTAGGGTCTCGCTATGGCTACACCTTC.

The table lists this clonotype with many counts. Here the CDR3 DNA reads TGTGCCAGCAACCCAGCCGGGACAGGGGGCAATCAGCCCCAGCATTTT. Amino acid sequence: CASNPAGTGGNQPQHF. The V call is TRBV28, the J call TRBJ1-5; 10 nucleotides match TRBD1. CDR1 and CDR2 from the germline V gene are MDHEN and SYDVKM. The CDR3 has 16 amino acids. Trimming removed 7 bases from V and 2 bases from J; junction bases left unmatched: 8.

This chain joins TRBV6-1 and TRBJ2-7, with 7 bases fitting TRBD1. V shed 6 bases, J shed 2 bases, and the junction held 10 bases outside the gene matches. Germline assignment: CDR1 MNHNS and CDR2 SASEGT. The CDR3 sequence is 15 residues long. In DNA form, the CDR3 reads TGTGCCAGCAGGGAAATTTTCGGGACAGCCTACGAGCAGTACTTC. Encoded protein: CASREIFGTAYEQYF.

This clonotype was counted many times. This chain links TRBV12-3 or TRBV12-4 with TRBJ2-2; 10 nucleotides line up with TRBD1. Losses at the gene ends were 8 bases for V and 4 bases for J; bases not matched to a gene: 4. The CDR3 loop spans 14 amino acids. CDR3: CASGQGGSTGELFF. Written as DNA, the CDR3 is TGTGCCAGCGGACAGGGGGGGAGCACCGGGGAGCTGTTTTTT.

Comment on this clonotype: A single base separates this from a much larger clone, so it may be a read error. The chain uses TRBV29-1 and TRBJ1-2; D unclear. This CDR3 region has 14 residues. CDR1 is SQVTM and CDR2 is ANQGSEA in the germline V gene. The V end was cut by 3 bases, the J end by 0 bases, with 11 bases between. The CDR3 region is CSVDPSRSNYGYTF. The CDR3 coding sequence is TGCAGCGTTGATCCATCCCGTTCTAACTATGGCTACACCTTC. The whole variable domain, remainder taken from reference TRBV29-1 and TRBJ1-2, is SAVISQKPSRDICQRGTSLTIQCQVDSQVTMMFWYRQQPGQSLTLIATANQGSEATYESGFVIDKFPISRPNLTFSTLTVSNMSPEDSSIYLCSVDPSRSNYGYTFGSGTRLTVV.

V gene TRBV12-3 or TRBV12-4 combines with J gene TRBJ2-7; 9 bases agree with TRBD1. V gave up 7 bases and J gave up 5 bases; unmatched junction bases: 9. The CDR3 runs to 14 residues. CDR3 sequence: CASNQQGACHEQYF. The DNA of the CDR3 is TGTGCCAGCAACCAACAGGGGGCTTGCCACGAGCAGTACTTC.